This TCR beta chain was captured by sequencing in a study of blood T cell repertoires in COVID-19. Repertoires were generated with immunoSEQ multiplex PCR, while TCRdb's copy carries only in-frame clones and drops some. The sample lists fewer than 250,000 clones, about 88% occurring once. There are 13 residues in the CDR3. V was cut by 1 base and J by 6 bases, with 6 bases left in between. The germline CDR1 and CDR2 sequences are KGHDR and SFDVKD. The chain couples TRBV24-1 to TRBJ1-5; unclear D gene. The clonotype originates from a woman aged 40 to 50 who had recovered from COVID-19. What was sequenced was peripheral blood. This CDR3 reads CATSDFSGQPQHF. The CDR3 DNA sequence: TGTGCCACCAGTGATTTTTCGGGTCAGCCCCAGCATTTT.